The present T cell receptor (beta chain) was sequenced within a study of blood T cells in healthy people across ages. Peripheral blood from each donor was collected in a volume of 8 to 10 milliliters. The authors ran a second PCR of 7 to 11 cycles using a sample-barcoded 5' primer and a J-beta primer mix. TCRdb itself ran the 5' RACE reads through MiXCR, one entry per CDR3 protein. Of roughly 1,700,000 distinct CDR3 sequences listed, 28% are singletons. In regard to this clonotype: Its antigen remains unknown.

The germline CDR1 and CDR2 sequences are SGHKS and YYEKEE (reference sequence). V lost 0 bases and J lost 9; bases outside the gene matches: 5. The CDR3 runs 14 residues. Whole-study findings and limits: Versus aged donors, long-lived donors had higher diversity and more naive CD4+ cells. Because sorting was not performed, PBMCs prevented conclusive naive versus antigen-experienced comparison. The fall in TCR beta diversity per million T cells was roughly linear with age.

This clonotype was obtained from a woman aged 25 to 39 in good health. The chain is built from TRBV5-5 and TRBJ1-5, with 8 nucleotides matching TRBD1. The sequenced material came from blood. The CDR3 DNA sequence: TGTGCCAGCAGCTTGGCAGACAGGGGCTGGCCCCAGCATTTT. As protein: CASSLADRGWPQHF.